A single T cell receptor (beta chain) is shown here with its context. CD45RO-negative cells were positively selected for CCR7, leaving out terminally differentiated effector memory CD45RA+ cells. This specimen belongs to a study of shared clonotypes between healthy human individuals. Germline V lookup: CDR1 LGHNA, CDR2 YSLEER. Trimming pared 2 bases from V and 4 bases from J, leaving 18 bases between. CDR3 length: 16 amino acids. Assay: immunoSEQ multiplex PCR; the TCRdb copy retains only in-frame clones and omits some. The repertoire holds approximately 720,000 clones, with just over 90% as singletons.

This chain links TRBV4-3 with TRBJ2-7, with D possibly matching TRBD1 (5 bases). The clonotype comes from a man aged 25-45 years in good health. Sequenced material: naive CD8+ T cells sorted from blood. The CDR3 protein is CASSQYRTGSGYEQYF. The CDR3 bases are TGCGCCAGCAGCCAATACAGGACCGGATCCGGGTACGAGCAGTACTTC.